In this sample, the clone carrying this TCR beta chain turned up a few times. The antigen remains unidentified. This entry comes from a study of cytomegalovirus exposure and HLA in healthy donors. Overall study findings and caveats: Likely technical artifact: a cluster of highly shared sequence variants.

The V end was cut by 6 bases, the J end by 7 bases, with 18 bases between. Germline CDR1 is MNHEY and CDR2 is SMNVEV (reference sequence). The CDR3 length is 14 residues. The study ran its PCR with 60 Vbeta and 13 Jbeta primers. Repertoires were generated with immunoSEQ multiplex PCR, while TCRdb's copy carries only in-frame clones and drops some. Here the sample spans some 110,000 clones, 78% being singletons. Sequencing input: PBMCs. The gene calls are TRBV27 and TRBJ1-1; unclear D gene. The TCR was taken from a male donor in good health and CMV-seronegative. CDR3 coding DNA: TGTGCCAGCAGGATAATGACGGGGTACGGTGAAGCTTTCTTT. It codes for CASRIMTGYGEAFF.